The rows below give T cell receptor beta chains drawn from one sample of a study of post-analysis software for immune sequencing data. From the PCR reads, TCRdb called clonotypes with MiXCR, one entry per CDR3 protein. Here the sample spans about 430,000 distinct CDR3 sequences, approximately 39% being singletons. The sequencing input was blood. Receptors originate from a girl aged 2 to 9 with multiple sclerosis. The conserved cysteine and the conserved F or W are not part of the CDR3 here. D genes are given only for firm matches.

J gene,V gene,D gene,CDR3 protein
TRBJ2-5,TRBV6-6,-,ASRQTETQY
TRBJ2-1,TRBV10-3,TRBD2,AIQAGEDEQF
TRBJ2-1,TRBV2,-,ASTVRLYNEQF
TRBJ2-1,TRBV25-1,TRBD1,ASSEAGTGGNEQF
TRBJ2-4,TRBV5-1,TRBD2,ASSLVGRGGRLTAKNIQY
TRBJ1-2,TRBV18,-,ASSQNPGRSDGYT
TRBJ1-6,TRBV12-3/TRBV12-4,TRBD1,ASSFAGTGNSPLH
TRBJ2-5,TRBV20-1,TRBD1,SAQKGQGDQETQY
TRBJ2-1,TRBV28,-,ASSLGDFEQF
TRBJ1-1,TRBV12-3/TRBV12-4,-,ASSFQGNTEAF
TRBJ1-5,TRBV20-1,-,SARAWGVGQPQH
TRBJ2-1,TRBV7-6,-,TSSLARGHEQF
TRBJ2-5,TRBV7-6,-,ASSLTGRGTQY
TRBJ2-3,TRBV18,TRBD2,ASSPVLAAPDTQY
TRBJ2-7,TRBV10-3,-,AISGDSSYEQY
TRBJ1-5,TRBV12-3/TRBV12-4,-,ASSFGKNQPQH
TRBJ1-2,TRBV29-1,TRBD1,SVGDRGYT
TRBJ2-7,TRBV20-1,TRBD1,SGKLRAQGAHEQY
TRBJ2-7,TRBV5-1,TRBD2,ASSSRTSGLSYEQY
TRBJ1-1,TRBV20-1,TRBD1,SARIPKSGGWTEAF
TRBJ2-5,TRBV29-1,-,SVGGSRDLIGRQETQY
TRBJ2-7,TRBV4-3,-,ASSQDRGGSSSYEQY
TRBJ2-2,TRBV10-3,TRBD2,ATGGAVISAGELF
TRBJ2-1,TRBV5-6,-,ASGDAGNEQF
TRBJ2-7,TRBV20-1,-,SARGVVGEQY
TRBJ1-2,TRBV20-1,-,SATESGGYT
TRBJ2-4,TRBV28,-,ASSMTIAKNIQY
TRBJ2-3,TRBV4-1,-,ASSQVRTGGGTDTQY
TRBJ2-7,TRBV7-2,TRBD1,ASSLGTGIEQY
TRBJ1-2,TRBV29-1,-,SVGGRGSGGYT
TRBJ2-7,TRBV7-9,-,ASRAGPQSSYEQY
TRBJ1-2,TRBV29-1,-,SDGSDGYT
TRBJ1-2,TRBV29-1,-,SVRYGPPYGYT
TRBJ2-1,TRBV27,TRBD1,AIPQKRDSYNEQF
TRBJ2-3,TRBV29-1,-,SGEVGQDTQY
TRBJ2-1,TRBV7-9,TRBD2,ASAQRGDLYNEQF
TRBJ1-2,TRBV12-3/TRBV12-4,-,ASSPARAGGYT
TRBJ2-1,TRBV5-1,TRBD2,ASRLAVNEQF
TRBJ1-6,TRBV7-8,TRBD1,ASSLGYGTDNSPLH
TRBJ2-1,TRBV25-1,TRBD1,ASSVSPGQGYDEQF
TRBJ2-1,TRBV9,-,ASRLRRSGSSERLDNEQF
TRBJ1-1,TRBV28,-,AADQGRAEAF
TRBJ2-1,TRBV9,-,ASSFQDSHEQF
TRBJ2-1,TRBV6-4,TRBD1,ASSDQDRKYNEQF
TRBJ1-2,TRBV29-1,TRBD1,SVQATGEDYGYT
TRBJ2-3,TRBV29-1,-,SVDGAATDTQY
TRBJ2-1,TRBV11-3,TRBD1,ASSLTGAFYNEQF
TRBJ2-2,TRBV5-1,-,ASSLLFSVSNTGELF
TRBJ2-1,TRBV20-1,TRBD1,SARDIGGAYNEQF
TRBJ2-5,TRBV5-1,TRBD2,ASSWGGPQETQY
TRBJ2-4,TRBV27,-,ASSLQGLNIQY
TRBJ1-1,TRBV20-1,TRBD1,SARKTGRSTEAF
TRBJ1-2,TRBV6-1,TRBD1,ASTRQGSILEGYT
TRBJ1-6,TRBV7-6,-,ASSIEQGPYNSPLH
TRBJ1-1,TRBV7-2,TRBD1,ASSSVTGGPEAF
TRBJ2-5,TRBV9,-,ASSLSEGVETQY